This entry describes one T cell receptor (beta chain). No antigen is known for it. These data come from a study of beta chain features in type 1 diabetes. The study, taken as a whole, reports: Patients' naive, central memory and regulatory TCRB repertoires appeared more alike than those of healthy donors.

Sorting with CD45RO/CCR7/CD25/CD127/CD95/CD27 yielded naive, central memory, regulatory and stem-like memory CD4+ cells. Reverse transcribing all isolated RNA meant expressed TCRB transcripts were sequenced. Sequencing was performed with immunoSEQ multiplex PCR; in TCRdb, only in-frame clones are kept and a portion is missing. The table lists some 410,000 clones, about 10% of them singletons, with approximately 0.05% in the top ten. The trim removed 3 bases at V and 7 bases at J, leaving 7 bases unmatched. CDR1 is MGHDK and CDR2 is SYGVNS in the germline V gene. The CDR3 runs to 15 residues. This sequence joins TRBV25-1 and TRBJ1-4; the match to TRBD1 covers 8 bases. Sequenced sample: naive CD4+ T cells from blood. This TCR was recovered from a woman under 30 in good health. CDR3 sequence reads: CASSDPGTGGEKLFF. The CDR3 region has the DNA TGTGCCAGCAGTGATCCGGGGACAGGCGGTGAAAAACTGTTTTTT. The variable domain in full, with the rest retrieved from reference TRBV25-1 and TRBJ1-4, is EADIYQTPRYLVIGTGKKITLECSQTMGHDKMYWYQQDPGMELHLIHYSYGVNSTEKGDLSSESTVSRIRTEHFPLTLESARPSHTSQYLCASSDPGTGGEKLFFGSGTQLSVL.